Listed below are T cell receptor beta chains from one sample, sequenced in a study of T cell responses to AZD1222 COVID-19 vaccine. The data were produced by immunoSEQ multiplex PCR, yet TCRdb's version contains in-frame clones alone and is incomplete. The data contain 160,000 or so clones, approximately 91% of them singletons. The sequences come from peripheral blood, collected on day 0 of AZD1222 vaccination. These receptors came from an adult in good health. Each CDR3 is given with its conserved first and last residue. The D gene is left open where the match is weak. The size entry is marked missing in some rows and otherwise reads once, few, many or a size class.

>TRBJ2-7|NA|NA|TRBV28
CASSPDYDLSYEQYF
TGTGCCAGCAGTCCCGACTACGATTTATCCTACGAGCAGTACTTC
>TRBJ2-2|NA|TRBD1|TRBV5-4
CASRSTGAGNTGELFF
TGTGCCAGCAGGTCGACAGGGGCAGGGAACACCGGGGAGCTGTTTTTT
>TRBJ1-4|once|NA|TRBV6-6
CASSYRGRDEKLFF
TGTGCCAGCAGTTATCGGGGAAGGGATGAAAAACTGTTTTTT
>TRBJ2-1|few|TRBD2|TRBV7-2
CASSLGIGGGGTYNEQFF
TGTGCCAGCAGCTTAGGGATAGGCGGGGGGGGAACCTACAATGAGCAGTTCTTC
>TRBJ2-1|once|TRBD1|TRBV5-1
CASSLGLRDRGPKQFF
TGCGCCAGCAGCTTGGGGCTCCGGGACAGGGGGCCAAAGCAGTTCTTC
>TRBJ1-5|NA|NA|TRBV6-2/TRBV6-3
CASSPRTGNQPQHF
TGTGCCAGCAGTCCGAGGACAGGCAATCAGCCCCAGCATTTT
>TRBJ1-1|NA|NA|TRBV12-1
CASSFVARRGEAFF
TGTGCCAGCAGCTTTGTGGCCAGGCGGGGTGAAGCTTTCTTT
>TRBJ1-1|NA|NA|TRBV5-1
CASSFWGNTEAFF
TGCGCCAGCAGCTTTTGGGGGAACACTGAAGCTTTCTTT
>TRBJ1-2|NA|TRBD1|TRBV27
CASSLTFEGQHGYTF
TGTGCCAGCAGTTTAACGTTTGAGGGACAGCATGGCTACACCTTC
>TRBJ2-1|NA|TRBD2|TRBV5-1
CASSLWTSGYNEQFF
TGCGCCAGCAGCTTGTGGACTAGCGGATACAATGAGCAGTTCTTC
>TRBJ1-2|NA|NA|TRBV28
CASSPSVANYGYTF
TGTGCCAGCAGCCCGAGTGTAGCTAACTATGGCTACACCTTC
>TRBJ1-2|NA|TRBD1|TRBV15
CATSRQGAYGYTF
TGTGCCACCAGCAGGCAGGGGGCCTATGGCTACACCTTC
>TRBJ2-1|NA|TRBD2|TRBV4-3
CASSQTLAGATIEQFF
TGCGCCAGCAGCCAAACACTAGCGGGAGCAACAATTGAGCAGTTCTTC
>TRBJ2-7|NA|TRBD1|TRBV18
CASSPTGTGGVGSYEQYF
TGTGCCAGCTCACCTACCGGGACAGGGGGCGTTGGATCCTACGAGCAGTACTTC
>TRBJ1-1|NA|NA|TRBV5-4
CASSKGQNTEAFF
TGTGCCAGCAGCAAGGGACAGAACACTGAAGCTTTCTTT